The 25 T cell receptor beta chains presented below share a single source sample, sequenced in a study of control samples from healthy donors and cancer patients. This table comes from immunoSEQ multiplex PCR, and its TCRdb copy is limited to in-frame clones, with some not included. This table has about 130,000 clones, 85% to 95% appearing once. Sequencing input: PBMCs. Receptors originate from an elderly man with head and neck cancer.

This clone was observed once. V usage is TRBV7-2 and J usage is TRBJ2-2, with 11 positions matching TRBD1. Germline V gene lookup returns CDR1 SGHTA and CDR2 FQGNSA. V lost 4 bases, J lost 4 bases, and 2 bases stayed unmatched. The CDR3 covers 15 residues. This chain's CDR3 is CASSSGQGVTGELFF. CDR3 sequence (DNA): TGTGCCAGCAGCTCGGGACAGGGGGTCACCGGGGAGCTGTTTTTT.

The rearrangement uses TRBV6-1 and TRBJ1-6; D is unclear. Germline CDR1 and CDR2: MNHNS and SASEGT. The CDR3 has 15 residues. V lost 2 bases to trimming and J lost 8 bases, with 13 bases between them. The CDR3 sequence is CASSELSNLYSPLHF. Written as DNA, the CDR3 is TGTGCCAGCAGTGAACTCAGTAATCTTTATTCACCCCTCCACTTT.

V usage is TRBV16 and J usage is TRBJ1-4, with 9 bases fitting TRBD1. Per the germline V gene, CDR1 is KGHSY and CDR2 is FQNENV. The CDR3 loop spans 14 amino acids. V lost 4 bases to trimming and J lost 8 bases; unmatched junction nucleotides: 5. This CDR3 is CASSPQGAKEKLFF. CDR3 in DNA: TGTGCCAGCAGCCCACAGGGGGCGAAGGAAAAACTGTTTTTT. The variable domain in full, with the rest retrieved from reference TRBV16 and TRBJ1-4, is GEEVAQTPKHLVRGEGQKAKLYCAPIKGHSYVFWYQQVLKNEFKFLISFQNENVFDETGMPKERFSAKCLPNSPCSLEIQATKLEDSAVYFCASSPQGAKEKLFFGSGTQLSVL.

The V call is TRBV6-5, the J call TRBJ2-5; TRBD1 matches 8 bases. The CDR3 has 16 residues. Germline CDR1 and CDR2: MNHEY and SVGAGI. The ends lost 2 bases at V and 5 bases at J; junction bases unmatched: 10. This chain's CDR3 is CASSYGSSGGLETQYF. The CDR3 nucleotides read TGTGCCAGCAGTTACGGGTCCTCAGGGGGCCTTGAGACCCAGTACTTC.

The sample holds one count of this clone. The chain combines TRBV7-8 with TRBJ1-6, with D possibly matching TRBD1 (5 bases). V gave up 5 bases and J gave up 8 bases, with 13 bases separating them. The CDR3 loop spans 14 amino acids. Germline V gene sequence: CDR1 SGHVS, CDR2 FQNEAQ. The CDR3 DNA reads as TGTGCCAGCAGCGTCAGACAGCTAGATTCACCCCTCCACTTT. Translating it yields CASSVRQLDSPLHF.

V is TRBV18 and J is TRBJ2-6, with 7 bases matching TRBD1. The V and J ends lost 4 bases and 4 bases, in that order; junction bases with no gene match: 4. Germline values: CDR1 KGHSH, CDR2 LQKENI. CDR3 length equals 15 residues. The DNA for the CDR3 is TGTGCCAGCTCACTCCAGGGGGTAGGGGCCAACGTCCTGACTTTC. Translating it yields CASSLQGVGANVLTF.

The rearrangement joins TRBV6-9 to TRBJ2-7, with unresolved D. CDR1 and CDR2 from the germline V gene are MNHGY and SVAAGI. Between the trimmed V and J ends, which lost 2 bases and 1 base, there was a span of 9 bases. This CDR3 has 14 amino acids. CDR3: CASSYPTDSYEQYF. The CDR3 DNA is TGTGCCAGCAGTTATCCGACCGATTCCTACGAGCAGTACTTC.

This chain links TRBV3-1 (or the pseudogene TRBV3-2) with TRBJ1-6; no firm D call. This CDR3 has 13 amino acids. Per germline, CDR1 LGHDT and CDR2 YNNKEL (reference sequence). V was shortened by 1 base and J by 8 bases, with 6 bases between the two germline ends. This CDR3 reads CASSQGVDSPLHF. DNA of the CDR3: TGTGCCAGCAGCCAAGGCGTGGATTCACCCCTCCACTTT.

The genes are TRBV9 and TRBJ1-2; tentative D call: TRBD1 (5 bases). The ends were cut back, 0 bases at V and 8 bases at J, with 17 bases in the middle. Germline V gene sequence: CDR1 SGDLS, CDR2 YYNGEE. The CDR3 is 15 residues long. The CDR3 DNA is TGTGCCAGCAGCGTAGAATCTGACAGCCCTCTAGGCTACACCTTC. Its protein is CASSVESDSPLGYTF. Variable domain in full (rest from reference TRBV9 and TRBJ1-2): DSGVTQTPKHLITATGQRVTLRCSPRSGDLSVYWYQQSLDQGLQFLIQYYNGEERAKGNILERFSAQQFPDLHSELNLSSLELGDSALYFCASSVESDSPLGYTFGSGTRLTVV.

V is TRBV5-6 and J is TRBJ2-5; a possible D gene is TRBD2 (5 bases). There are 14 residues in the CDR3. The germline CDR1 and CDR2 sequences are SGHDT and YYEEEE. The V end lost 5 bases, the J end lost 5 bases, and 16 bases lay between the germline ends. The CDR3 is CASRAFGVGETQYF. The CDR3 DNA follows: TGTGCCAGCAGGGCCTTCGGGGTTGGGGAGACCCAGTACTTC.

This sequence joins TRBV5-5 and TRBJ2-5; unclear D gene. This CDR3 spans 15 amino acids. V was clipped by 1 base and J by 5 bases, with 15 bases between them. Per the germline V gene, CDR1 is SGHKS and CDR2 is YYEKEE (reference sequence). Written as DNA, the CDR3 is TGTGCCAGCAGCTTGTACCCAGGAGCCCTTGAGACCCAGTACTTC. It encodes CASSLYPGALETQYF. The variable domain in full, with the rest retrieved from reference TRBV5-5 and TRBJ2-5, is DAGVTQSPTHLIKTRGQQVTLRCSPISGHKSVSWYQQVLGQGPQFIFQYYEKEERGRGNFPDRFSARQFPNYSSELNVNALLLGDSALYLCASSLYPGALETQYFGPGTRLLVL.

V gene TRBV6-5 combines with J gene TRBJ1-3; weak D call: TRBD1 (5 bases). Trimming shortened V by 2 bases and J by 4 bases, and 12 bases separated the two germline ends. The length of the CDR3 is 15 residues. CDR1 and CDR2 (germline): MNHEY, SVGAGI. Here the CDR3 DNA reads TGTGCCAGCAGTTACAAGGGACGGATCGGAAACACCATATATTTT. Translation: CASSYKGRIGNTIYF.

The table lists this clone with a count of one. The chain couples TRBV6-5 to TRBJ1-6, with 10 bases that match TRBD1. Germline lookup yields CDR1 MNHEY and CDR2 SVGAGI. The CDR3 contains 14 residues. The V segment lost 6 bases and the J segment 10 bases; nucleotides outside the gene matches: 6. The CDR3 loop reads CASRHDRGQSPLHF. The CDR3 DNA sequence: TGTGCCAGCAGACACGACAGGGGGCAATCACCCCTCCACTTT.

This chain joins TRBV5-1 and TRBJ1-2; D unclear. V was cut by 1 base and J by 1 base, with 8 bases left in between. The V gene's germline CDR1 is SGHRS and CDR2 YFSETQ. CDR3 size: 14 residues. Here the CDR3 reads CASSLLDVNYGYTF. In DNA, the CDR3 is TGCGCCAGCAGCTTGCTGGACGTTAACTATGGCTACACCTTC.

The CDR3 bases are TGTGCCAGCACAATCGCTGGGGCCAACGTCCTGACTTTC. This gives the protein CASTIAGANVLTF. J is TRBJ2-6 and V is TRBV6-5; D is unclear. Between the trimmed V and J ends, which lost 7 bases and 2 bases, there was a span of 6 bases. The CDR3 sequence is 13 residues long. Germline V gives CDR1 MNHEY, CDR2 SVGAGI.

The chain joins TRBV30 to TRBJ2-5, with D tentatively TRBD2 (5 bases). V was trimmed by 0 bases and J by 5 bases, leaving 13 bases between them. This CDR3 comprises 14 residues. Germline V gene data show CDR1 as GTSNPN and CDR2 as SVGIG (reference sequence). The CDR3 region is CAWSVGSPGETQYF. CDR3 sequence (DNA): TGTGCCTGGAGTGTAGGGTCCCCGGGGGAGACCCAGTACTTC.

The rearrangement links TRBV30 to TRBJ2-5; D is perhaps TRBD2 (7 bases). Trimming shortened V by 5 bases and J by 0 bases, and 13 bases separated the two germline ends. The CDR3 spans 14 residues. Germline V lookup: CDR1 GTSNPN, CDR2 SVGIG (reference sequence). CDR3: CAWGGAGYQETQYF. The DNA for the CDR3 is TGTGCCTGGGGGGGGGCCGGGTACCAAGAGACCCAGTACTTC. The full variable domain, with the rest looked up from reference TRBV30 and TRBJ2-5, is SQTIHQWPATLVQPVGSPLSLECTVEGTSNPNLYWYRQAAGRGLQLLFYSVGIGQISSEVPQNLSASRPQDRQFILSSKKLLLSDSGFYLCAWGGAGYQETQYFGPGTRLLVL.

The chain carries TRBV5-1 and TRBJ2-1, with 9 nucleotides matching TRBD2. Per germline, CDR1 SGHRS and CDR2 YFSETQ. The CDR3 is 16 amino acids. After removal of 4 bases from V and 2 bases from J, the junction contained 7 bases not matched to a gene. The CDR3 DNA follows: TGCGCCAGCAGCCGCCAAGCGGGAGGAACCTACAATGAGCAGTTCTTC. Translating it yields CASSRQAGGTYNEQFF. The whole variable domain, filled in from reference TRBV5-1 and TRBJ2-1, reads KAGVTQTPRYLIKTRGQQVTLSCSPISGHRSVSWYQQTPGQGLQFLFEYFSETQRNKGNFPGRFSGRQFSNSRSEMNVSTLELGDSALYLCASSRQAGGTYNEQFFGPGTRLTVL.

The CDR3 loop is CATSRERSNEQFF. CDR3 nucleotide sequence: TGTGCCACCAGCAGAGAGAGGAGCAATGAGCAGTTCTTC. V is TRBV15 and J is TRBJ2-1; unclear D gene. The germline gives CDR1 LNHNV, CDR2 YYDKDF (reference sequence). With 0 bases removed from V and 6 bases from J, the gap between germline ends came to 6 bases. This CDR3 region has 13 residues.

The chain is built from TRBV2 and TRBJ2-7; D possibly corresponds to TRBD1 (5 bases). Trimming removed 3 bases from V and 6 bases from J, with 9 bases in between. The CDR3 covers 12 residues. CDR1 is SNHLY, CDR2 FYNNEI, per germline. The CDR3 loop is CASSDRGGEQYF. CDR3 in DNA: TGTGCCAGCAGTGATAGGGGCGGCGAGCAGTACTTC.

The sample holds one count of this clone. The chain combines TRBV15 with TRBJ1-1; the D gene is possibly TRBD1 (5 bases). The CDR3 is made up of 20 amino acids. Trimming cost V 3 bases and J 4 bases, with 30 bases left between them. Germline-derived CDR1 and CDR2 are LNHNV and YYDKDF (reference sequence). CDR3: CATSREDVPGHLGGGTEAFF. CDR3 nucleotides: TGTGCCACCAGCAGGGAGGACGTACCCGGGCATCTTGGGGGTGGCACTGAAGCTTTCTTT.

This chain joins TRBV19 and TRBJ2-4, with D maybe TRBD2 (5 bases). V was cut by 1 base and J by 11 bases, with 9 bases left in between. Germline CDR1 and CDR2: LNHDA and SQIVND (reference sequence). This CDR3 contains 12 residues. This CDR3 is CASSIGGNVQYF. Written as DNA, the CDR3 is TGTGCCAGTAGTATAGGAGGGAACGTTCAGTACTTC.

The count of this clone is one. The CDR3 region has the DNA TGTGCCAGCAGCTTAAGTTCGGGGGATACTGAAGCTTTCTTT. Residues: CASSLSSGDTEAFF. The chain recombines TRBV7-9 with TRBJ1-1, with D maybe TRBD1 (5 bases). Germline V gene sequence: CDR1 SEHNR, CDR2 FQNEAQ (reference sequence). The CDR3 length is 14 residues. The ends were cut back, 2 bases at V and 5 bases at J, with 12 bases in the middle.

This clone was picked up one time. CDR3 amino acids: CASSLRDGYTF. DNA of the CDR3: TGTGCCAGCAGCCTCAGGGATGGCTACACCTTC. The chain couples TRBV4-2 to TRBJ1-2; a weak D match, TRBD1 (5 bases). Germline V lookup: CDR1 LGHNA, CDR2 YNFKEQ. Trimming took off 4 bases at V and 6 bases at J, with 6 bases between the two ends. CDR3 size: 11 residues.

The CDR3, as DNA: TGTGCCAGCAGCCGTGACAGGGCCACCTCGGTCCAGCATTTT. Translated, it gives CASSRDRATSVQHF. The V gene is TRBV7-2, the J gene TRBJ1-5; 7 bases map to TRBD1. Germline values: CDR1 SGHTA, CDR2 FQGNSA. J lost 12 bases, V lost 5 bases, and 13 bases had no gene match. The CDR3 totals 14 residues.